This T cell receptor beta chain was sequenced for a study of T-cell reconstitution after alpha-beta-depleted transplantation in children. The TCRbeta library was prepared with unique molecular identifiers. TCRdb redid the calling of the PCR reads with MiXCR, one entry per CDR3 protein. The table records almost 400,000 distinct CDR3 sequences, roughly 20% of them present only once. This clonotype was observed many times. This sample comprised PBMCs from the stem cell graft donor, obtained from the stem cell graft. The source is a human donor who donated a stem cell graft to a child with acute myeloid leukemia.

DNA of the CDR3: TGCAGTGCTAGAGATAGAGGCGGACCACTTGAGCAGTTCTTC. As protein: CSARDRGGPLEQFF. The chain uses TRBV20-1 and TRBJ2-1; D unclear. The CDR3 runs 14 residues. Trimming left V 0 bases short and J 9 bases short, with 15 bases between. Germline CDR1 reads DFQATT; CDR2 reads SNEGSKA (reference sequence).